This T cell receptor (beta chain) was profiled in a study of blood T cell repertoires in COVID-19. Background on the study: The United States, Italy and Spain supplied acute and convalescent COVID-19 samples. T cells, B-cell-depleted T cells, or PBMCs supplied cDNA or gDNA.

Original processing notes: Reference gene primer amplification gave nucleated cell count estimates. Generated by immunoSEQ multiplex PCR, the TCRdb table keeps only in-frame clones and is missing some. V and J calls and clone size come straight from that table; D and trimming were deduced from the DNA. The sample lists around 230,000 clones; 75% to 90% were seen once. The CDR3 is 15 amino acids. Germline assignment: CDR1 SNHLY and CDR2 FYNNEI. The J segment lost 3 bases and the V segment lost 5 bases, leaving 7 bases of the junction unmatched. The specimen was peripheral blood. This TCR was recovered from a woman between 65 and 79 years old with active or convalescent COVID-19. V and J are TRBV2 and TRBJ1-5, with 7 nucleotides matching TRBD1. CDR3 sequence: CASSPPGTVNQPQHF. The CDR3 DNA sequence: TGTGCCAGCAGTCCTCCCGGGACAGTCAATCAGCCCCAGCATTTT.